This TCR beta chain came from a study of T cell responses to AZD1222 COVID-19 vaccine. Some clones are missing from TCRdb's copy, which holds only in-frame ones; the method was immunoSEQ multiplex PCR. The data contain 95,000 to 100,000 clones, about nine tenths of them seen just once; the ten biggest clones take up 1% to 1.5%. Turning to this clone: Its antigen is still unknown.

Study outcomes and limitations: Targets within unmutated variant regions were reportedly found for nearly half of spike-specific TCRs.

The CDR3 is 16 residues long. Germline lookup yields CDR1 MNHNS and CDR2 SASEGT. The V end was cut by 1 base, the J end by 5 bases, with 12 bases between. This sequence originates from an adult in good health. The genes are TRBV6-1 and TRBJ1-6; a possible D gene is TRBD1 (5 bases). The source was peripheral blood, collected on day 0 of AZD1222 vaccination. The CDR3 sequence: CASSEVPTVNNSPLHF. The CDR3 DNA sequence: TGTGCCAGCAGTGAAGTCCCGACAGTTAATAATTCACCCCTCCACTTT.